This T cell receptor beta chain stems from a study of blood T cell repertoires in COVID-19 (dated by TCRdb to the early 2020s). Background on the whole study: The collaborator samples originated in the United States, Italy and Spain and spanned the acute and convalescent phases of COVID-19. The prospective study material was composed of cDNA or gDNA derived from T cells, B-cell-depleted T cells, or PBMCs. A de-identified subject ID, COVID-19 status, age in years and sex were almost always included in the sample metadata. Where available, HLA class I and class II types were taken from metadata supplied by the sample provider and were not determined by assay-based typing. The dataset comprised deeply sampled blood TCRbeta repertoires from subjects exposed to, actively infected with, or recovered from COVID-19. The repertoires were released in a freely available public database intended as a resource for research on the immune response to SARS-CoV-2. Samples were obtained from the ongoing ImmuneRACE study (first 160 participants) and from over a thousand subjects provided by 6 global collaborators.

In Seattle, one collaborating source enrolled patients while the infection was active and tracked those patients longitudinally over the course of disease. Collaborating institutions collected whole blood in K2EDTA tubes following their own protocols. For TCRbeta analysis, collaborators shipped samples in one of three forms: frozen whole blood, isolated PBMCs, or DNA extracted from either of those sample types. The full study reports these points: The quantity of clinical and demographic metadata differed by source and by participant and was supplied without curation.

The CDR3 covers 14 residues, taking in both the cysteine and the phenylalanine. Left in the record is the CDR3 DNA by itself, 42 bases read in frame from the first base. Reading the germline V gene gives CDR1 SGHVS and CDR2 FQNEAQ. V and J are trimmed by 6 bases and 5 bases, and the gene matches miss 6 bases of the junction. Comments on this clone: This clone's antigen is unknown. Qualities for individual bases were not recorded, and no much larger clone is one base off.

The immunoSEQ Assay, a bias-controlled multiplex PCR, was used to amplify TCRbeta CDR3 regions from genomic DNA. The study's processing was this. Within the assay, amplification of reference gene primers was used to estimate how many nucleated cells each sample contained. To quantify the absolute abundance of each unique TCRbeta CDR3 rearrangement, sequence reads were collapsed and filtered. For each sample, productive Simpson clonality was calculated as the square root of Simpson's diversity index over productive rearrangements. TCRdb's version of the immuneACCESS table is confined to in-frame rearrangements and falls short of the full clone set. An unresolved V gene accounts for under half of the shortfall where checked; the remainder is of unknown origin. V and J calls and clone size are those listed in that table; D and trimming were worked out from the DNA. A total of around 310,000 clones appear in this sample, around nine tenths of them only once. Nearly 7% of the sample lies in the top ten.

The clonotype originates from a woman in her 30s with COVID-19, enrolled during active disease. The chain is assembled from TRBV7-8 and TRBJ2-2, with 7 bases aligning to TRBD2. What was sequenced was peripheral blood. The DNA sequence is given as TGTGCCAGCAGGGCGGGAGTTGGGACCGGGGAGCTGTTTTTT. Its translation is CASRAGVGTGELFF.